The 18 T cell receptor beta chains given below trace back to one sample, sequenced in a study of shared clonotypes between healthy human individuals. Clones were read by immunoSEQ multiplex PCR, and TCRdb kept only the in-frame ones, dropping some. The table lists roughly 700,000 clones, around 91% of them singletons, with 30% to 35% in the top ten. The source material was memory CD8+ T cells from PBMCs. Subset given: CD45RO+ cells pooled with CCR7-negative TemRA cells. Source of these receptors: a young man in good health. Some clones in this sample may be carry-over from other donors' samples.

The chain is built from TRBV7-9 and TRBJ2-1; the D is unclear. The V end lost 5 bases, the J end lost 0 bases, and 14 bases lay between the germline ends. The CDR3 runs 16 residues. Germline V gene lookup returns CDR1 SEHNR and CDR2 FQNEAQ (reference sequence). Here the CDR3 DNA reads TGTGCCAGCAGCCCCCCGACCGGATACTCCTACAATGAGCAGTTCTTC. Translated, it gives CASSPPTGYSYNEQFF.

CDR3 DNA sequence: TGTGCCAGCAGTGAAGCGGGAGGGCCGAGGAATGAGCAGTTCTTC. It codes for CASSEAGGPRNEQFF. The chain links TRBV25-1 to TRBJ2-1, with TRBD2 identical over 9 bases. The CDR3 sequence is 15 residues long. Germline values: CDR1 MGHDK, CDR2 SYGVNS. Losses at the gene ends were 2 bases for V and 7 bases for J; bases not matched to a gene: 6.

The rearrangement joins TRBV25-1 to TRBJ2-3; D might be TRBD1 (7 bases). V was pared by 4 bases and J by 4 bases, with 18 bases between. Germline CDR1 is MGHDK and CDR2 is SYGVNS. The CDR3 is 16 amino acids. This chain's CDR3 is CASSAPGRGAADTQYF. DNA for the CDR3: TGTGCCAGCAGTGCGCCTGGCAGGGGGGCGGCAGATACGCAGTATTTT.

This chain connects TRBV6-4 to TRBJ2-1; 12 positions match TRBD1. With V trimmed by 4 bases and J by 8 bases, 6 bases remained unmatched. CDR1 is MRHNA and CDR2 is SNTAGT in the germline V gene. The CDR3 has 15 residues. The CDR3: CASSAAGTGGDEQFF. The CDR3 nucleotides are TGTGCCAGCAGTGCCGCCGGGACAGGGGGCGATGAGCAGTTCTTC.

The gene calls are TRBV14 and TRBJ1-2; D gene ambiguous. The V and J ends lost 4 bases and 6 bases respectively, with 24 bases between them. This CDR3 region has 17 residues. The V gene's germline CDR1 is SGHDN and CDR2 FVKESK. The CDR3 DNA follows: TGTGCCAGCAGCCCTGGACGGACGATCTTGATTAAGGATGGCTACACCTTC. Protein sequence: CASSPGRTILIKDGYTF.

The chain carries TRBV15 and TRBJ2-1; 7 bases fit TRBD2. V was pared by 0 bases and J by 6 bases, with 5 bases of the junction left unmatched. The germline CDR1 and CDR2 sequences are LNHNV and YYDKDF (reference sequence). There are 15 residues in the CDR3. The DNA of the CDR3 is TGTGCCACCAGCAGAGAGGCGGGAGAGGGCAATGAGCAGTTCTTC. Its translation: CATSREAGEGNEQFF.

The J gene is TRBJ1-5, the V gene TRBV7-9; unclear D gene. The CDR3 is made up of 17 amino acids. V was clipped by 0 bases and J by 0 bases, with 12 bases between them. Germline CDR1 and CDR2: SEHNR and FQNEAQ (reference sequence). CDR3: CASSLASVEYSNQPQHF. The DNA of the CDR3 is TGTGCCAGCAGCTTAGCTTCAGTCGAATATAGCAATCAGCCCCAGCATTTT.

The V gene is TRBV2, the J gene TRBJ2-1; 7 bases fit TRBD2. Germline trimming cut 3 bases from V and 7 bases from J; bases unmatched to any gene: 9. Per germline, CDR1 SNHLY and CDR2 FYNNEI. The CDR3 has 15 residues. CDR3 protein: CASSEGGSVGNEQFF. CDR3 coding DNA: TGTGCCAGCAGTGAGGGCGGGAGTGTCGGAAATGAGCAGTTCTTC.

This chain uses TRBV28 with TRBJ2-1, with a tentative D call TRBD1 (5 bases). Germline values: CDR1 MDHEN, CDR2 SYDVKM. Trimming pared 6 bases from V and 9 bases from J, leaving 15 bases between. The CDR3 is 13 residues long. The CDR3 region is CASRFQGVSEQFF. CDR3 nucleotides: TGTGCCAGCAGGTTTCAGGGTGTGAGTGAGCAGTTCTTC.

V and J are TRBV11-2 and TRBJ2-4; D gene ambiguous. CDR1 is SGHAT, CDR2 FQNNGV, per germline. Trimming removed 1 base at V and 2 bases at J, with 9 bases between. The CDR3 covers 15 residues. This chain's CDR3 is CASSLAMGPKNIQYF. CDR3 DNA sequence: TGTGCCAGCAGCTTAGCCATGGGTCCCAAAAACATTCAGTACTTC.

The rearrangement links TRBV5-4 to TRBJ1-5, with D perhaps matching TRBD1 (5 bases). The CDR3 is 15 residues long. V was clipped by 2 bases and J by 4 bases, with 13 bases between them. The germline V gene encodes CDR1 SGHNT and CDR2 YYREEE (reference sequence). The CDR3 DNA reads TGTGCCAGCAGCTTTAATGGGGGGAGTAATCAGCCCCAGCATTTT. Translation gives CASSFNGGSNQPQHF. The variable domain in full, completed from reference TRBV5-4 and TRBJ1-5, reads ETGVTQSPTHLIKTRGQQVTLRCSSQSGHNTVSWYQQALGQGPQFIFQYYREEENGRGNFPPRFSGLQFPNYSSELNVNALELDDSALYLCASSFNGGSNQPQHFGDGTRLSIL.

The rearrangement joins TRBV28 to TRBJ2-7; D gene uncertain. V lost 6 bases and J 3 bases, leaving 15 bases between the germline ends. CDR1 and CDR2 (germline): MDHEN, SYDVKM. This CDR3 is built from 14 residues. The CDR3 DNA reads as TGTGCCAGCAGGGGAACAGTACAAGTCTACGAGCAGTACTTC. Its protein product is CASRGTVQVYEQYF.

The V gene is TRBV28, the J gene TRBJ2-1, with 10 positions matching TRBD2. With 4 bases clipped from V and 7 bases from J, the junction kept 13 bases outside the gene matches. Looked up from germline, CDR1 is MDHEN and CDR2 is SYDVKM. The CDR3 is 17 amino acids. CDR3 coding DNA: TGTGCCAGCAGTTCCTATCGGACTAGCGGCCCCTCTAATGAGCAGTTCTTC. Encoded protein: CASSSYRTSGPSNEQFF.

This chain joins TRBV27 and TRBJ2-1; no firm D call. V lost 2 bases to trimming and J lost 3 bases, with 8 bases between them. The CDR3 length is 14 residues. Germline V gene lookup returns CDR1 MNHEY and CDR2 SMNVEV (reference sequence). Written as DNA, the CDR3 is TGTGCCAGCAGTTTAATGGGCAGCTACAATGAGCAGTTCTTC. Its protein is CASSLMGSYNEQFF.

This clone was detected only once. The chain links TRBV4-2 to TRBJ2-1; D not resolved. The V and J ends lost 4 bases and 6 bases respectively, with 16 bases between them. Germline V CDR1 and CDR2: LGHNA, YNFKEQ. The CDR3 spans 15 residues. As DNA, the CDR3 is TGTGCCAGCAGCCCAAGATTTGAGAAGGGCAATGAGCAGTTCTTC. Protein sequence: CASSPRFEKGNEQFF.

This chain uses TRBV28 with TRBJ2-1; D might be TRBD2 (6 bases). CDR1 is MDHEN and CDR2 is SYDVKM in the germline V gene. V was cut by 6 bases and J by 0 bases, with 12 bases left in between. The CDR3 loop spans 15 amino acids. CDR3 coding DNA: TGTGCCAGCAGCCGGAGACTAGGCTCCTACAATGAGCAGTTCTTC. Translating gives CASSRRLGSYNEQFF.

DNA for the CDR3: TGTGCCAGCAGCTCTCGCGGGGCAGCCACAGATACGCAGTATTTT. Its translation: CASSSRGAATDTQYF. The chain recombines TRBV7-9 with TRBJ2-3; D is possibly TRBD2 (6 bases). Trimming removed 4 bases at V and 2 bases at J, with 13 bases between. Looked up from germline, CDR1 is SEHNR and CDR2 is FQNEAQ (reference sequence). The CDR3 extends over 15 amino acids.

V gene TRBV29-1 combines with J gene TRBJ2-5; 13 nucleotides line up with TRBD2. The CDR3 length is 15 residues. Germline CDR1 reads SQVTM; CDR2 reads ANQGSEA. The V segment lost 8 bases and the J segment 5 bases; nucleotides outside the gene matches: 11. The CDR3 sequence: CSISWTSGSMETQYF. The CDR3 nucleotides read TGCAGCATTTCTTGGACTAGCGGGAGTATGGAGACCCAGTACTTC.